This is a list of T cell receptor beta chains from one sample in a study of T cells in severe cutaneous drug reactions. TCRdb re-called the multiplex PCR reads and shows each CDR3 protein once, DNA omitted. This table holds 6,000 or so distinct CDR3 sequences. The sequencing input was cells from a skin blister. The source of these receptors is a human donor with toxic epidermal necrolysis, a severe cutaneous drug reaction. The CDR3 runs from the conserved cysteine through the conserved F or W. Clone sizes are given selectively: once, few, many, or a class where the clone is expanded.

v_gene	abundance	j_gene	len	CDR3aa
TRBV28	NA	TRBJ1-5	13	CASSLVPYQPQHF
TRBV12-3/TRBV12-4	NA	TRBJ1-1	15	CASIIGGVLNTEAFF
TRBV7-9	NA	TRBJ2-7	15	CASSPTGIVSYEQYF
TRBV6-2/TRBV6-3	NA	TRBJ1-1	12	CASSTNRYEAFF
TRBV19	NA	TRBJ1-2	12	CASRIGSYGYTF
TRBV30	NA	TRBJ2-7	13	CACNRDSAYEQYF
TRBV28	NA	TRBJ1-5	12	CASSFLNQPQHF
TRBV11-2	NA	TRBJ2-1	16	CASRLVAGGSYNEQFF
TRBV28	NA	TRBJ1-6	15	CASSLYGQRNSPLHF
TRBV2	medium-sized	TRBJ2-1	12	CATTGSYNEQFF
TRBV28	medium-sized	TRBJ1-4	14	CASSYRGLREKLFF
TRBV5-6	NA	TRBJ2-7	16	CASSLDLERPGDEQYF
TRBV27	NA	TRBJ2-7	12	CASSPDLYEQYF
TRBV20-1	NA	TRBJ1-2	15	CSARKTTVHLIGYTF
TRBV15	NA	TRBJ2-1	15	CATSREGAVDNEQFF
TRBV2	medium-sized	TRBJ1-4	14	CASSRTSGNEKLFF
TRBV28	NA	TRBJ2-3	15	CASSLSSDLGDTQYF
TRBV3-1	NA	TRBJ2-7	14	CASSQADIAHEQYF
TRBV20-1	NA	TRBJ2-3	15	CSARSIVGGTDTQYF
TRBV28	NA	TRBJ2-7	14	CASSQWLAVYEQYF
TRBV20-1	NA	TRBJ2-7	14	CSAHAGTGTHEQYF
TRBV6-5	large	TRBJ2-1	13	CASSEAGTPEQFF
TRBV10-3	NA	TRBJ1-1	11	CAISELSKAFF